This record concerns one T cell receptor beta chain sequence. Its antigen remains unidentified. This sample is part of a study of cytomegalovirus exposure and HLA in healthy donors. The PCR contained 60 Vbeta and 13 Jbeta primers. Here immunoSEQ multiplex PCR was the method, and the copy in TCRdb shows in-frame clones only, minus some. The repertoire table contains about 75,000 clones. Study conclusions and caveats: Later work found most CMV-associated TCR beta chains apparently HLA-restricted. TRBV6-2, TRBV6-3 and other indistinguishable V segments were excluded.

Trimming left V 3 bases short and J 0 bases short, with 3 bases between. Germline CDR1 is KGHSY and CDR2 is FQNENV. This CDR3 has 14 amino acids. Sample: PBMCs. This rearrangement joins TRBV16 to TRBJ2-6; D is unclear. The clonotype originates from a man in his late teens or twenties in good health and CMV-seropositive. In nucleotides, the CDR3 is TGTGCCAGCAGCCACAACTCTGGGGCCAACGTCCTGACTTTC. It encodes CASSHNSGANVLTF. Looking up the rest from reference TRBV16 and TRBJ2-6 gives the full variable domain: GEEVAQTPKHLVRGEGQKAKLYCAPIKGHSYVFWYQQVLKNEFKFLISFQNENVFDETGMPKERFSAKCLPNSPCSLEIQATKLEDSAVYFCASSHNSGANVLTFGAGSRLTVL.